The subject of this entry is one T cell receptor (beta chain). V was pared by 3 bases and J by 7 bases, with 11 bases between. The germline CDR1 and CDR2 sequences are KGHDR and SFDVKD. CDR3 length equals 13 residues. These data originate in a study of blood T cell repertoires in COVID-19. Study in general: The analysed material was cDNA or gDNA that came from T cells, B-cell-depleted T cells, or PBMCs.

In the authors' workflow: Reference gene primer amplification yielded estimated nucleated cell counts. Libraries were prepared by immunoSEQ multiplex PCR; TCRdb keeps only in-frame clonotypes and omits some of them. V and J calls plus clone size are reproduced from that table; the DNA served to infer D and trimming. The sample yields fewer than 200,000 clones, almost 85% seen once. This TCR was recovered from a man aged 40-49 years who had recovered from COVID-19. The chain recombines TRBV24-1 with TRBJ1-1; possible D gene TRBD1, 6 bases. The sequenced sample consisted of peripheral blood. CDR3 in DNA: TGTGCCACCAGTGATCAGAGGACAGATGAAGCTTTCTTT. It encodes CATSDQRTDEAFF.